This T cell receptor (beta chain) was recorded in a study of human T cells and chemical hapten exposure. The V and J ends lost 5 bases and 3 bases respectively, with 14 bases between them. Germline-derived CDR1 and CDR2 are SGHVS and FQNEAQ. This CDR3 has 15 residues. The library gave individual cDNA molecules unique molecular identifiers. TCRdb reanalysed the RACE reads using MiXCR and keeps one entry per CDR3 protein. The data contain over 70,000 distinct CDR3 sequences, around 8.8% of them singletons. As for time point: patch test 2, 6 weeks after DPC sensitization. Treatment in this sample: therapeutic diphenylcyclopropenone sensitization with weekly scalp DPC. Sample donors consisted of patients with alopecia, aged 18 to 70 years, who were suitable for DPC. This clonotype was seen a few times.

Specimen: whole blood, collected in connection with sensitization to the hapten diphenylcyclopropenone (DPC). This chain connects TRBV7-8 to TRBJ1-5; the D is unclear. The clonotype was recovered from a woman aged 45 to 65 with alopecia areata. Some clones in this sample may be carry-over from other donors' samples. Here the CDR3 reads CASSPGRLINQPQHF. CDR3 nucleotide sequence: TGTGCCAGCAGCCCCGGACGGCTGATCAATCAGCCCCAGCATTTT.